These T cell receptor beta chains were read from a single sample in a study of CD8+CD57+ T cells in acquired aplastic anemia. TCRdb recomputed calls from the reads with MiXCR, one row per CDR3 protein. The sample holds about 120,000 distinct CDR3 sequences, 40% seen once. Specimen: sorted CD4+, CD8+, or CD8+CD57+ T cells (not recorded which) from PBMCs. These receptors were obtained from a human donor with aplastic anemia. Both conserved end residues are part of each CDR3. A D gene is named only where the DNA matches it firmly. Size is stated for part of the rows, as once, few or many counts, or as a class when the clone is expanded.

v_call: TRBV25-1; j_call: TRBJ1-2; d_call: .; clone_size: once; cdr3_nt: TGTGCCAGCAGAGAGGGAGGGGACTATGGCTACACCTTC; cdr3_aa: CASREGGDYGYTF
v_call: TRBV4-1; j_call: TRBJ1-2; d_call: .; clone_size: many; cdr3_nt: TGCGCCAGCAGCCAAGGGGACTGGGAGAATGGCTACACCTTC; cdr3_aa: CASSQGDWENGYTF
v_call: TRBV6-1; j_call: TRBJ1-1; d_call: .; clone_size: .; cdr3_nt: TGTGCCAGCAGATCCGCGGGGGATCTCACTGAAGCTTTCTTT; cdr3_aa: CASRSAGDLTEAFF
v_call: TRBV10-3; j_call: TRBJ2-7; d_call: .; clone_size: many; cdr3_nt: TGTGCCATCAGTGAGTCCGGGACATCCAACTACGAGCAGTACTTC; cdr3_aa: CAISESGTSNYEQYF
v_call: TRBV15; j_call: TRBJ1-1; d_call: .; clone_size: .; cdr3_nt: TGTGCTACCCTAGGTGGCATTGACACTGAAGCTTTCTTT; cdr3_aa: CATLGGIDTEAFF
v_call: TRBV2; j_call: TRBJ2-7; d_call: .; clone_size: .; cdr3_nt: TGTGCCCTATTGGCGAGCTCCTACGAGCAGTACTTC; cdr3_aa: CALLASSYEQYF
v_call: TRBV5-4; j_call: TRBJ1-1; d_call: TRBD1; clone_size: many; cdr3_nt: TGTGCCAGCAGCTTGGGAGGTAGGACAGGGCGAATGAACACTGAAGCTTTCTTT; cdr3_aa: CASSLGGRTGRMNTEAFF
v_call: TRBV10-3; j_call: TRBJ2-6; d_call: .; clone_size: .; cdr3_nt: TGTGCCATCAGTGGCAGGACCTCTGGGGCCAACGTCCTGACTTTC; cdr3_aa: CAISGRTSGANVLTF
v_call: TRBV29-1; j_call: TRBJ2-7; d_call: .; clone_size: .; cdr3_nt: TGCAGCGTTTCCCGGGGGTACTACGAGCAGTACTTC; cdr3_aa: CSVSRGYYEQYF
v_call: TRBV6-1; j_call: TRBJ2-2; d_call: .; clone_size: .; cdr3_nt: TGTGCCAGCACCATCCTACCGGCAGGGACAAACACCGGGGAGCTGTTTTTT; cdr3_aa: CASTILPAGTNTGELFF
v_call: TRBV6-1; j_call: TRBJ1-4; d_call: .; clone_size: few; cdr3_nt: TGTGCCAGCGAGGAGGTTAATGAAAAACTGTTTTTT; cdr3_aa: CASEEVNEKLFF
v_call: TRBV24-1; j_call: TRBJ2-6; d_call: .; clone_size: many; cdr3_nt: TGTGCCACCAGTGACGCGCCGGGACGGACCTCTGGGGCCAACGTCCTGACTTTC; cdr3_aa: CATSDAPGRTSGANVLTF
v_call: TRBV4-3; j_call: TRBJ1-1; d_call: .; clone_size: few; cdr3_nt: TGCGCCAGCAGCCAAGCCCCCAGGGGTAGCACTGAAGCTTTCTTT; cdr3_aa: CASSQAPRGSTEAFF
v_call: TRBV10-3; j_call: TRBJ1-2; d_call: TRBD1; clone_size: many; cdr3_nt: TGTGCCATCAGTCAAAGGACAGGGAACTATGGCTACACCTTC; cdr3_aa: CAISQRTGNYGYTF
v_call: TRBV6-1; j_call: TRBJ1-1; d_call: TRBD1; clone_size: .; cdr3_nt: TGTGCCAGCAGTGAATCGGGGGAACAGGGGGAAGCTTTCTTT; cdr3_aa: CASSESGEQGEAFF
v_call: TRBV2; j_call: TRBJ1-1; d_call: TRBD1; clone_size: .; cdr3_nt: TGTGCCAGCAGTCGGACAGGGTGGACTGAAGCTTTCTTT; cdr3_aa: CASSRTGWTEAFF